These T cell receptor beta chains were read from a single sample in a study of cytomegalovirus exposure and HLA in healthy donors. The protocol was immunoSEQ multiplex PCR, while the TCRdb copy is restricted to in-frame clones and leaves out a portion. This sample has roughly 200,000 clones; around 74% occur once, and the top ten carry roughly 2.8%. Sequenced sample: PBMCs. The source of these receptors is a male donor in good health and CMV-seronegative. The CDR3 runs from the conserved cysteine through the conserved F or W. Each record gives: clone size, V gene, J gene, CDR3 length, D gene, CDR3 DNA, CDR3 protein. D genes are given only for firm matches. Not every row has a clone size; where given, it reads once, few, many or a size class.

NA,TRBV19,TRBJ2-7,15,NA,TGTGCCAGTAGTATCAGCGTTCAGGGGCGATACGAGCAGTACTTC,CASSISVQGRYEQYF
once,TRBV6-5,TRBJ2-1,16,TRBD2,TGTGCCAGCAGTTACTCCAGGACTAGCGGGGGAGTTGAGCAGTTCTTC,CASSYSRTSGGVEQFF
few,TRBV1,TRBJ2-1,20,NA,TGCACCAGCAGCCAAGATCGAGTGGGGGGAGCGGTAAGCTCCTACAATGAGCAGTTCTTC,CTSSQDRVGGAVSSYNEQFF
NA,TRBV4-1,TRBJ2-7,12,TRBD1,TGCGCCGCAGACAGGGCCGTCTACGAGCAGTACTTC,CAADRAVYEQYF
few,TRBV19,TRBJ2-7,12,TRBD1,TGTGCCAGTGGACAGGGGGTTGACGAGCAGTACTTC,CASGQGVDEQYF
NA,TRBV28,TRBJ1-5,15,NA,TGTGCCAGCAGGACCACGGGGGGTGGCAATCAGCCCCAGCATTTT,CASRTTGGGNQPQHF
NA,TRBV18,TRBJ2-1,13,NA,TGTGCCAGCTCACTGTACTCCTACAATGAGCAGTTCTTC,CASSLYSYNEQFF
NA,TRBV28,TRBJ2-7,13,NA,TGTGCCAGCAGTGGACTAAACGGATACGAGCAGTACTTC,CASSGLNGYEQYF
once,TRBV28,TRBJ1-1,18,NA,TGTGCCAGCAGACTTCCAGGACAGCCCCGACTTTCGGTCACTGAAGCTTTCTTT,CASRLPGQPRLSVTEAFF
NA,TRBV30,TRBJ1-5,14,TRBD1,TGTGCCTGGAGTCAGGGACAGGGGCGTCAGCCCCAGCATTTT,CAWSQGQGRQPQHF
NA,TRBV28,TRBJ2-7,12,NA,TGTGCCAGCAGTTACCAGAGGTACGAGCAGTACTTC,CASSYQRYEQYF
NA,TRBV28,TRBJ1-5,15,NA,TGTGCCAGCTGCCCGACGCGGAGCAGCAATCAGCCCCAGCATTTT,CASCPTRSSNQPQHF
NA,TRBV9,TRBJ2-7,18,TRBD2,TGTGCCAGCAGCCCTAGAGCGGGACTAGCGGGCCCCTCCTACGAGCAGTACTTC,CASSPRAGLAGPSYEQYF
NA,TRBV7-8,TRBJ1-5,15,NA,TGTGCCAGCAGCTCCCGGGACATGGGCAATCAGCCCCAGCATTTT,CASSSRDMGNQPQHF
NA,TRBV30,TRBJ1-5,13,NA,TGTGCCTGGAGAGGGCAGGGTACTCAGCCCCAGCATTTT,CAWRGQGTQPQHF
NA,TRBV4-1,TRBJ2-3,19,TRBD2,TGCGCCAGCCGGCTTGGGCTAGCGGGACTCCCGGGAAACACAGATACGCAGTATTTT,CASRLGLAGLPGNTDTQYF